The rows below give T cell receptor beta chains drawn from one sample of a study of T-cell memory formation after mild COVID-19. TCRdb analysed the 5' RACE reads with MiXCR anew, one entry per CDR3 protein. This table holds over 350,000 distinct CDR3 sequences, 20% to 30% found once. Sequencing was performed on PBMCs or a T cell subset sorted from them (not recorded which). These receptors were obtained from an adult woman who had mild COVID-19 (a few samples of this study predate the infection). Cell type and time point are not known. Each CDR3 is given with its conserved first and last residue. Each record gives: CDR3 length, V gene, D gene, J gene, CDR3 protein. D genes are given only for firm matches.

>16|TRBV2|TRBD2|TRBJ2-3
CASSRHLAGDGDTQYF
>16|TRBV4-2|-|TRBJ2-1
CASSQAGTSAYNEQFF
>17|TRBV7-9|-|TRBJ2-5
CASSFVTRGHDRETQYF
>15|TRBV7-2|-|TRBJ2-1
CASSPQLRGDNEQFF
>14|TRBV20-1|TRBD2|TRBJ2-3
CSAPISGGADTQYF
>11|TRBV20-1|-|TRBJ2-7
CSAADSYEQYF
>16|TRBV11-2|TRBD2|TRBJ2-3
CASSWTSGALTDTQYF
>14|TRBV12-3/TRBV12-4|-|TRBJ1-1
CASGQGHGNTEAFF
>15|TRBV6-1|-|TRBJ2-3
CASSEAPSRADTQYF
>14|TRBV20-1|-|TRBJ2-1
CSATLPGRRDEQFF
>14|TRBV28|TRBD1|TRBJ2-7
CASSSTGALYEQYF
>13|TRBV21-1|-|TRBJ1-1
CASSKAKFTEAFF
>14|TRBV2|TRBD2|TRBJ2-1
CASIGTSGYNEQFF
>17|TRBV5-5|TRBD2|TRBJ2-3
CASSLAPGLAATDTQYF
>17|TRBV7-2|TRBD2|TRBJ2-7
CASSFGLAGGPSYEQYF
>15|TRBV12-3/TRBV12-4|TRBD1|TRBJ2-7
CASSLAVDRGYEQYF
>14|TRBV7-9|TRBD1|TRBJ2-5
CASNDGTAAETQYF
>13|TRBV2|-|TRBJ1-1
CASDLDPNTEAFF
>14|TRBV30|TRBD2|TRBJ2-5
CAWSGLAGWETQYF
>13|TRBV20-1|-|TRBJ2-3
CSAISDLTDTQYF
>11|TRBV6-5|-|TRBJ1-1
CASSRRQMTFF
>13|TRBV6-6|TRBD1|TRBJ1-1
CASSYGQGLEAFF
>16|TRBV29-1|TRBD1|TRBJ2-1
CSVEPVDRGHYNEQFF
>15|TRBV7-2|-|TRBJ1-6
CASSLVRDSNSPLHF
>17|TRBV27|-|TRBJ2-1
CASSFVSATRFGDEQFF
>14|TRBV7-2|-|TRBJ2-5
CASSAPGGQETQYF
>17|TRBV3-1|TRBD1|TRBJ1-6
CASSHRQGSMHNSPLHF
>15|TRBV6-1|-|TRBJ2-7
CASSEAHVRSYEQYF
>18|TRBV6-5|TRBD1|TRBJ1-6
CASSYSFRGPHYNSPLHF
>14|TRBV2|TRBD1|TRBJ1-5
CASRGTEGPQPQHF
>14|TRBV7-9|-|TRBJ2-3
CASSSFIETDTQYF
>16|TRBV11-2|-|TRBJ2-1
CASSLDLQANYNEQFF
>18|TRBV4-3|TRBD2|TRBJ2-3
CASSQDLTSGRPTDTQYF
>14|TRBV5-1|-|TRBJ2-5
CASSLAGVAETQYF
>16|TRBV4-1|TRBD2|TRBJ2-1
CASSQDGGTTYNEQFF
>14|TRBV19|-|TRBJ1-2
CASRENRDADGYTF
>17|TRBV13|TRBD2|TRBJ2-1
CASSLFPPGLAGDEQFF
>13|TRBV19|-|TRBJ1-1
CASSTSTNTEAFF